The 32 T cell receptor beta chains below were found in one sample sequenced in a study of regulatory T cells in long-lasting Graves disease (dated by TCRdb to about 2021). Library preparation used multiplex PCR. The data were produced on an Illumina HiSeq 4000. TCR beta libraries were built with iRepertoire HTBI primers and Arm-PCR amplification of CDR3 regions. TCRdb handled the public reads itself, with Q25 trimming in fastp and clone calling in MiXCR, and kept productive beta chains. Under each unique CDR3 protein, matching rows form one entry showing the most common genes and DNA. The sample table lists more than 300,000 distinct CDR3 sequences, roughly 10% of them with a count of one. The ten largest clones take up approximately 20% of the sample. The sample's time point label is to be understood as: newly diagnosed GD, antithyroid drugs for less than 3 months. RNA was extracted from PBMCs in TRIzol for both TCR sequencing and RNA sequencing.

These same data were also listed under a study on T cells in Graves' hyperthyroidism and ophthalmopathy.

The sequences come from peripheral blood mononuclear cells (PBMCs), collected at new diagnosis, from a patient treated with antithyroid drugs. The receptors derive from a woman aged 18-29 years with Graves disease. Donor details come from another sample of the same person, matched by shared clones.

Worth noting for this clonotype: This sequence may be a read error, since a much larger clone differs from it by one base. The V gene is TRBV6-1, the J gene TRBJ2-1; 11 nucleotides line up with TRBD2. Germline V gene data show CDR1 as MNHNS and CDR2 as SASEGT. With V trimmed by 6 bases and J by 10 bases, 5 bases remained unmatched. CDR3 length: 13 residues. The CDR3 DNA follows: TGTGCCAGCAGATCGGGACTAGCGGAAGAGCAGTTCTTC. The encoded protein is CASRSGLAEEQFF.

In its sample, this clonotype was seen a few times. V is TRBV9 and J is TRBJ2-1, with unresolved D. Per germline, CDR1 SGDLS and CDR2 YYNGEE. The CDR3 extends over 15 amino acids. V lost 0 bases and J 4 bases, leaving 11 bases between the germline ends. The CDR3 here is CASSVGLARYNEQFF. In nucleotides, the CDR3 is TGTGCCAGCAGCGTAGGATTAGCTAGGTACAATGAGCAGTTCTTC.

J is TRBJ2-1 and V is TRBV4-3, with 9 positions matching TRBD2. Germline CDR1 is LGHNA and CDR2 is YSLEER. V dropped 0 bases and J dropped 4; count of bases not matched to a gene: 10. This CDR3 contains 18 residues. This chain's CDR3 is CASSQDGPTSGLYNEQFF. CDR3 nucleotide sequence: TGCGCCAGCAGCCAAGATGGACCGACTAGCGGACTATACAATGAGCAGTTCTTC.

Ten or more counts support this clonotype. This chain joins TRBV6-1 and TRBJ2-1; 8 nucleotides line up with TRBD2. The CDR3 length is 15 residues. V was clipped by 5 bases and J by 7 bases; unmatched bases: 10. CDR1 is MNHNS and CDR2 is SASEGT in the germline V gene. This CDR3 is CASSPTAAGGNEQFF. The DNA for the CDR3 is TGTGCCAGCAGTCCGACGGCGGCGGGAGGTAATGAGCAGTTCTTC.

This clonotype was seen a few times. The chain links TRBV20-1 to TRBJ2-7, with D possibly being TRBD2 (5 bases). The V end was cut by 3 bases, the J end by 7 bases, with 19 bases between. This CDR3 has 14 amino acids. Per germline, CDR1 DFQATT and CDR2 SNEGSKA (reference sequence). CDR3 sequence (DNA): TGCAGTGCTAGCCCCGGGGTGGGGTTAGTAGAGCAGTACTTC. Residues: CSASPGVGLVEQYF.

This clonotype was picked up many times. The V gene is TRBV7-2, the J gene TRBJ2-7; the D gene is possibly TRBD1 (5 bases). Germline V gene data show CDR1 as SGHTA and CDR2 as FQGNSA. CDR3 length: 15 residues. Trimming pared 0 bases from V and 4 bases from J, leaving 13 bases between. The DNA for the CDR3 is TGTGCCAGCAGCTTAGCGCGGAACAGGTTTTACGAGCAGTACTTC. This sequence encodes CASSLARNRFYEQYF.

DNA for the CDR3: TGTGCCAGCAGCTTAGCGCACGGACTAACCAACACAGATACGCAGTATTTT. Its protein product is CASSLAHGLTNTDTQYF. The rearrangement links TRBV7-9 to TRBJ2-3, with TRBD2 as a possible D gene (6 bases). The CDR3 length is 17 residues. Per germline, CDR1 SEHNR and CDR2 FQNEAQ (reference sequence). Trimming pared 0 bases from V and 2 bases from J, leaving 15 bases between.

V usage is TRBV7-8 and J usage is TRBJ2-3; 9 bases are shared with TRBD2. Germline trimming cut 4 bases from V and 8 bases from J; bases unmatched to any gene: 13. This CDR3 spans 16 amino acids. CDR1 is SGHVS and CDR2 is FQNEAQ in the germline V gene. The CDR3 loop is CASSSSGGRSGGTQYF. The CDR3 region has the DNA TGTGCCAGCAGCTCAAGCGGGGGGCGGAGCGGGGGTACGCAGTATTTT.

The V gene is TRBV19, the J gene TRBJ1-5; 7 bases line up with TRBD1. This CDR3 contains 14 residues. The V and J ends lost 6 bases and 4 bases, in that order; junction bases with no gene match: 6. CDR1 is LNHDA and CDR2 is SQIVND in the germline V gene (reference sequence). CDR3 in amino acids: CASSMGTANQPQHF. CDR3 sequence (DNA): TGTGCCAGTAGCATGGGGACAGCAAATCAGCCCCAGCATTTT.

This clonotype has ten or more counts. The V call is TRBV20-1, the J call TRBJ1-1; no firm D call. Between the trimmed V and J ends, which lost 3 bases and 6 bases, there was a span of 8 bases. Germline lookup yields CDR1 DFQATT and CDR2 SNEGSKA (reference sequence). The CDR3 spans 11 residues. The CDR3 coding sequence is TGCAGTGCTAGTTGGGAATCTGAAGCTTTCTTT. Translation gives CSASWESEAFF.

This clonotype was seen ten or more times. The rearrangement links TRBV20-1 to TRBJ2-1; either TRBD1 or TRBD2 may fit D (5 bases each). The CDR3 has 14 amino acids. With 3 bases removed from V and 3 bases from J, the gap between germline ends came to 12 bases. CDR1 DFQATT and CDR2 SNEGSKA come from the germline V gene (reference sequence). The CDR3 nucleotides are TGCAGTGCTAGGGGGCTAGCTTTCTACAATGAGCAGTTCTTC. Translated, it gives CSARGLAFYNEQFF.

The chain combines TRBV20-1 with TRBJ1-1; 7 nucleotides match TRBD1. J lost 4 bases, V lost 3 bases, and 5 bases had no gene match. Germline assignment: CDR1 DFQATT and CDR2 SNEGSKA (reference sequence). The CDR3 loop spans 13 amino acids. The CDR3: CSASRQGGTEAFF. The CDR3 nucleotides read TGCAGTGCTAGCCGACAGGGTGGCACTGAAGCTTTCTTT.

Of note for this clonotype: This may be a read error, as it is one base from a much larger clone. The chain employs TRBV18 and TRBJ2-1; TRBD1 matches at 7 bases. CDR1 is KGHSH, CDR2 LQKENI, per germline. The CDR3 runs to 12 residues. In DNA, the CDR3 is TGTGCCAGCTCACAGGGGGCGAATGAGCAGATCTTC. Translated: CASSQGANEQIF.

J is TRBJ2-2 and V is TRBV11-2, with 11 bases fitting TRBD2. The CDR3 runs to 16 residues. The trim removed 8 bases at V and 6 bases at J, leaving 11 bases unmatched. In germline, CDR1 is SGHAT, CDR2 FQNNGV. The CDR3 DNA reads TGTGCCAGCCGTTTGATAGCGGGGGGGCAGGCCGGGGAGCTGTTTTTT. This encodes CASRLIAGGQAGELFF.

CDR3 sequence reads: CASSLVAWSPRIGYNEQFF. The DNA for the CDR3 is TGTGCCAGCAGCCTTGTTGCCTGGTCCCCGCGAATTGGATACAATGAGCAGTTCTTC. This chain uses TRBV5-6 with TRBJ2-1; D gene ambiguous. V was shortened by 4 bases and J by 4 bases, with 27 bases between the two germline ends. CDR1 and CDR2 (germline): SGHDT, YYEEEE. CDR3 length: 19 amino acids.

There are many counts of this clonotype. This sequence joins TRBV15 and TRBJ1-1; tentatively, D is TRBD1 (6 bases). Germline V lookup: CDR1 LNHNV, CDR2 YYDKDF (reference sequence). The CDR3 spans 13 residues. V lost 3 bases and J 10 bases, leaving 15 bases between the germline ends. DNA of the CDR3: TGTGCCACCAGCAGGGAGGGGGTTGGAAGAGCTTTCTTT. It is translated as CATSREGVGRAFF.

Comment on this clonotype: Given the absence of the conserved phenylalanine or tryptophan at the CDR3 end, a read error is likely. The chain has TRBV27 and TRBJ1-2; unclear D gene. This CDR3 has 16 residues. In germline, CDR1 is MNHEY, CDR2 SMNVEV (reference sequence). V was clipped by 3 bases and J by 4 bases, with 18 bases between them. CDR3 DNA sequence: TGTGCCAGCAGTTTGGAGTATTCGTCTGCGACCTATGGCTACACCCTC. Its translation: CASSLEYSSATYGYTL.

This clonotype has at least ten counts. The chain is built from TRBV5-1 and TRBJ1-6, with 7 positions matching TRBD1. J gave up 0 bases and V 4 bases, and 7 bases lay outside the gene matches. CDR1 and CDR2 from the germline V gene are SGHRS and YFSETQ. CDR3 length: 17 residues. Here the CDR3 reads CASSRTTGSSYNSPLHF. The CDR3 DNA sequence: TGCGCCAGCAGCAGAACGACAGGGAGCTCCTATAATTCACCCCTCCACTTT.

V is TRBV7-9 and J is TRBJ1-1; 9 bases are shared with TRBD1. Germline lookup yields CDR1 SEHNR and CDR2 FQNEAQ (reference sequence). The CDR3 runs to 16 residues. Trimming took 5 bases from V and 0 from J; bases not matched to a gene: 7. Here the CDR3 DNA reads TGTGCCAGCAGCCTAGGGACAGGGACTATGAACACTGAAGCTTTCTTT. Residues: CASSLGTGTMNTEAFF.

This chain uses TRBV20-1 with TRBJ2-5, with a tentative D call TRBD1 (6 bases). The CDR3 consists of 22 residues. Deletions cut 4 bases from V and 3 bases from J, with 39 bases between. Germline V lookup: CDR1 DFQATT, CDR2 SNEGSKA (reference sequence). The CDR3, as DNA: TGCAGTGCTAAGGGGGTATCGCCCGAGCGTACTAGATACAGCCTTCCAAAAGAGACCCAGTACTTC. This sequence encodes CSAKGVSPERTRYSLPKETQYF.

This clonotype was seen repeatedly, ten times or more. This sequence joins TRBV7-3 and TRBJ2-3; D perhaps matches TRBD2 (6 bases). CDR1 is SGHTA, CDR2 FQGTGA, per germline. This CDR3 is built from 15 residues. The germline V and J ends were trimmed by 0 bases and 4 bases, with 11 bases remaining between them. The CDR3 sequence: CASSLTFSGADTQYF. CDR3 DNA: TGTGCCAGCAGCTTAACGTTTTCGGGGGCAGATACGCAGTATTTT.

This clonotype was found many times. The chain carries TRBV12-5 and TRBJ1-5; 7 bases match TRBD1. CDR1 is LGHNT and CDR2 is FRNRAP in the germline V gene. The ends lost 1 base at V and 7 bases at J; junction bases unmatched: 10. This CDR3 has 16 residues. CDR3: CASGLEGQVGRQPQHF. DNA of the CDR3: TGTGCTAGTGGTTTGGAAGGACAGGTTGGGCGACAGCCCCAGCATTTT.

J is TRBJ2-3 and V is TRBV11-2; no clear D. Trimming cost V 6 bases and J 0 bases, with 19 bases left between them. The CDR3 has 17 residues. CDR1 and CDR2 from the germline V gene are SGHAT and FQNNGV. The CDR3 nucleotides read TGTGCCAGCAGTACCGACTCGGGCCTGGGTAGCACAGATACGCAGTATTTT. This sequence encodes CASSTDSGLGSTDTQYF.

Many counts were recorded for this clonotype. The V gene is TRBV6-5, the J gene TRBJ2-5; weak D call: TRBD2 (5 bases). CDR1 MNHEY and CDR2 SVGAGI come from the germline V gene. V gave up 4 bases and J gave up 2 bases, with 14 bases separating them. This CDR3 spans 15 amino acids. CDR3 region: CASSSDWTRQETQYF. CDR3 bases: TGTGCCAGCAGTTCGGACTGGACCCGACAAGAGACCCAGTACTTC.

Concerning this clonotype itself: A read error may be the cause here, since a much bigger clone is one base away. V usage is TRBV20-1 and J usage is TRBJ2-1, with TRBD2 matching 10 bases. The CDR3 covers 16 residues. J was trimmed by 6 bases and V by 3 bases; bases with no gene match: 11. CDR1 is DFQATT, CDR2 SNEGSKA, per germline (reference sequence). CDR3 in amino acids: CSARTAGGPTCNEQFF. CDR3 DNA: TGCAGTGCTAGGACAGCGGGAGGGCCGACCTGCAATGAGCAGTTCTTC.

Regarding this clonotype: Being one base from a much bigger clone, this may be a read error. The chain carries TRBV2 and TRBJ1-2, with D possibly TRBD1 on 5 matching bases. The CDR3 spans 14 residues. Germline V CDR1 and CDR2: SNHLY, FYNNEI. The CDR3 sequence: CTSSAARGGYGYTF. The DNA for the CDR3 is TGTACCAGCAGTGCGGCGAGGGGAGGATATGGCTACACCTTC.

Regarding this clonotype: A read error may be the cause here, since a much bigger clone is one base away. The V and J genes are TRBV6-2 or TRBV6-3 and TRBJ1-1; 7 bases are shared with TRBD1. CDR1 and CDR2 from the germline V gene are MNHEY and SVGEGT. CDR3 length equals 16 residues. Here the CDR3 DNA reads TGTGCCACGAGAGGGACAGCATCTCTCACGAACACTGAATCTTTCTTT. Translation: CATRGTASLTNTESFF.

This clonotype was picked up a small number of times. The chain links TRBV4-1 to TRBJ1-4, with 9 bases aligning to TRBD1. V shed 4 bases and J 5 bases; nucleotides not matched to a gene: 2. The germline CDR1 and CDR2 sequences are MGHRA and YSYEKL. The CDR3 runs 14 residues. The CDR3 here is CASSLGTGNEKLFF. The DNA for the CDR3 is TGCGCCAGCAGCCTCGGGACAGGGAATGAAAAACTGTTTTTT.

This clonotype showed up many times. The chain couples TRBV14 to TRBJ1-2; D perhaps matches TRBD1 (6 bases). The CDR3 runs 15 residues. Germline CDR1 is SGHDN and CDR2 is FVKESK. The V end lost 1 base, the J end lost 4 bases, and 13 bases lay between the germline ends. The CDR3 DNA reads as TGTGCCAGCAGCCAAGCTCCGGGACAAGGCTATGGCTACACCTTC. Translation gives CASSQAPGQGYGYTF. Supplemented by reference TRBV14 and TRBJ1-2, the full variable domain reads EAGVTQFPSHSVIEKGQTVTLRCDPISGHDNLYWYRRVMGKEIKFLLHFVKESKQDESGMPNNRFLAERTGGTYSTLKVQPAELEDSGVYFCASSQAPGQGYGYTFGSGTRLTVV.

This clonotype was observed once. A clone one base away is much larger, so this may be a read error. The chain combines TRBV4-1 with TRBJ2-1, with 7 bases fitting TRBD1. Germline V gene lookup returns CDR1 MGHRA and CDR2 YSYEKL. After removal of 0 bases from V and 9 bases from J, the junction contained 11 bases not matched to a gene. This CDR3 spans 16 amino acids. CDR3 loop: CASSQDGTAGFTEQFF. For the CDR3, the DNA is TGCGCCAGCAGCCAAGATGGGACAGCTGGGTTCACTGAGCAGTTCTTC.

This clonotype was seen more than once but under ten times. The DNA for the CDR3 is TGCGCCAGCATCCGCACCCCAATAGGACAGGGGACCGGGGAGCTGTTTTTT. Translated, it gives CASIRTPIGQGTGELFF. V usage is TRBV5-1 and J usage is TRBJ2-2; 9 nucleotides agree with TRBD1. CDR1 and CDR2 from the germline V gene are SGHRS and YFSETQ. The CDR3 is made up of 17 amino acids. The J segment lost 5 bases and the V segment lost 6 bases, leaving 14 bases of the junction unmatched.

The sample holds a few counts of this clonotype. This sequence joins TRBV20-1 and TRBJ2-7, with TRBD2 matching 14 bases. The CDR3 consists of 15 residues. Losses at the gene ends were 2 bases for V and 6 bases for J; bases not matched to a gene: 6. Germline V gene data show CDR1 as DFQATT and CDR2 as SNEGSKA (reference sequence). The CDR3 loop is CSARLGTSGSREQYF. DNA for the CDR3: TGCAGTGCTAGACTCGGGACTAGCGGGAGTCGCGAGCAGTACTTC.